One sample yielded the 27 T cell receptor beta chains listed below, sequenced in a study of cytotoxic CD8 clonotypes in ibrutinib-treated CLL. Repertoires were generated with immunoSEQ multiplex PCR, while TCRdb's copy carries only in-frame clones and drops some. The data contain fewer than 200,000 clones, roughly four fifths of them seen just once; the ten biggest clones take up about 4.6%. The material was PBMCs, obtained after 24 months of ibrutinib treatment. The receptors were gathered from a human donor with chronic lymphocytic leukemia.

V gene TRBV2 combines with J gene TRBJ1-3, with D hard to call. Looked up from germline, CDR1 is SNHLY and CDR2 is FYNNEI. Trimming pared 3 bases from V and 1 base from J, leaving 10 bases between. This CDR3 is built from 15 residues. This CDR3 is CASSDYSLSGNTIYF. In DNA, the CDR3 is TGTGCCAGCAGTGATTATAGTCTTTCTGGAAACACCATATATTTT.

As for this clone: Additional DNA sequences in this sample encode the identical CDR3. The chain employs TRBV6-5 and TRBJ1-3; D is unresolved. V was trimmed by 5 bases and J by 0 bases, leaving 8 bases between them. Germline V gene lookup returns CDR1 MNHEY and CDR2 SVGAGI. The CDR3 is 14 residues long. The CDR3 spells CASSRTFSGNTIYF. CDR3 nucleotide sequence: TGTGCCAGCAGTAGGACTTTCTCTGGAAACACCATATATTTT.

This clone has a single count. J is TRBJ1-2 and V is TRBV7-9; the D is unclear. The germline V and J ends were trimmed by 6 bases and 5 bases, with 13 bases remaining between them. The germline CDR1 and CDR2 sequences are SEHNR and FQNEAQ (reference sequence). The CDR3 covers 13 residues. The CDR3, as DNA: TGTGCCAGCAGTACGACGGGGAGATATGGCTACACCTTC. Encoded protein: CASSTTGRYGYTF.

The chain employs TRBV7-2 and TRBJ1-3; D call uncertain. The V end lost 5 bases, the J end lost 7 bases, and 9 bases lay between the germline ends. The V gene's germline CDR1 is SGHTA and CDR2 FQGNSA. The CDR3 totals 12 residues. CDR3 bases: TGTGCCAGCAGCGCATCCCGGAACACCATATATTTT. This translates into CASSASRNTIYF.

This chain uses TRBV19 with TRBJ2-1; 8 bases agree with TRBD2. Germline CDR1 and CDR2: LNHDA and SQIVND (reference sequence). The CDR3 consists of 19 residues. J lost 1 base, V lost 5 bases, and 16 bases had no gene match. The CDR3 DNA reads TGTGCCAGTAGTGTAGCGGGACAAGCTCCAACTCTATCCTACAATGAGCAGTTCTTC. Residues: CASSVAGQAPTLSYNEQFF.

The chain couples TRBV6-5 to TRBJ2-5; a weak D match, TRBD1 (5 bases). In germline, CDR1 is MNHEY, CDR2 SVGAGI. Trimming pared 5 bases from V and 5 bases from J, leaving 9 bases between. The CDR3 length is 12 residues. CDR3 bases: TGTGCCAGCAGTGGTTCAGGGGAGACCCAGTACTTC. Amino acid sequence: CASSGSGETQYF.

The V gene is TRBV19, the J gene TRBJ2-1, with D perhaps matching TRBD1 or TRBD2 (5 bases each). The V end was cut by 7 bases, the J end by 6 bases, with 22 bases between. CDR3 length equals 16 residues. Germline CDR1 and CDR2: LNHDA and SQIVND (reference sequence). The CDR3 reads CASTPGRALRGNEQFF. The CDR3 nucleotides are TGTGCCAGTACCCCGGGGCGGGCCCTCCGGGGCAATGAGCAGTTCTTC.

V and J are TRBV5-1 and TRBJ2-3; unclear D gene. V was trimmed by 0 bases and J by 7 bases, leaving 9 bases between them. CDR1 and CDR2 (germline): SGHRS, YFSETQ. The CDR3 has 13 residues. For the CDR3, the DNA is TGCGCCAGCAGCTTGGCAATAGGCTATACGCAGTATTTT. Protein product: CASSLAIGYTQYF.

In DNA, the CDR3 is TGCGCCAGCAGCTCAGGACTAGCGGGAGGTACAGATACGCAGTATTTT. Translating it yields CASSSGLAGGTDTQYF. The chain has TRBV5-1 and TRBJ2-3; TRBD2 agrees at 14 bases. CDR1 is SGHRS, CDR2 YFSETQ, per germline. V lost 3 bases to trimming and J lost 3 bases; unmatched junction nucleotides: 3. This CDR3 has 16 residues.

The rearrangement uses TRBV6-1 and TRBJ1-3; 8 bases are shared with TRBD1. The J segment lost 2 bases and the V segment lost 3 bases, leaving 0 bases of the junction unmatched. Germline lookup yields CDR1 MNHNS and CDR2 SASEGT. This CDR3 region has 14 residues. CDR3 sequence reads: CASSEDRAGNTIYF. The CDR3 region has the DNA TGTGCCAGCAGTGAGGACAGGGCTGGAAACACCATATATTTT.

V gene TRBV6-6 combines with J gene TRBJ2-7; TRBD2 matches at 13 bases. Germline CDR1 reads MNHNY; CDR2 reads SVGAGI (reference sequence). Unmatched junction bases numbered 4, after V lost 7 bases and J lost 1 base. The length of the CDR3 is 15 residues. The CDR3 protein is CASIGTSGISYEQYF. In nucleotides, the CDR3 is TGTGCCAGCATTGGGACTAGCGGGATTTCCTACGAGCAGTACTTC.

The CDR3: CASSTHFGAYEQYF. The CDR3 nucleotides are TGTGCCAGTAGTACCCATTTCGGGGCTTACGAGCAGTACTTC. The V and J genes are TRBV19 and TRBJ2-7, with D possibly being TRBD1 or TRBD2 (5 bases each). V lost 4 bases, J lost 4 bases, and 14 bases lay in between. This CDR3 contains 14 residues. Germline-derived CDR1 and CDR2 are LNHDA and SQIVND (reference sequence).

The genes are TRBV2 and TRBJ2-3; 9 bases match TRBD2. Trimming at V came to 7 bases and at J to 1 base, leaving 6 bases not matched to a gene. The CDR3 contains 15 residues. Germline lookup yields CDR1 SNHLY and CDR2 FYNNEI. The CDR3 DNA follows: TGTGCCAGCAACTTGGTAGCGGGGGGCACAGATACGCAGTATTTT. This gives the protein CASNLVAGGTDTQYF.

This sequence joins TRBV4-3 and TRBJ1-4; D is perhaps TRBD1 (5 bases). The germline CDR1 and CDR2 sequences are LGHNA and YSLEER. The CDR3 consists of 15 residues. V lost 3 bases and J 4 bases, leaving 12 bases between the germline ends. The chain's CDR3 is CASSQISGLNEKLFF. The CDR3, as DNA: TGCGCCAGCAGCCAGATCTCGGGACTTAATGAAAAACTGTTTTTT.

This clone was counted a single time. CDR3: CASSQDGADYTF. The CDR3 DNA is TGTGCCAGCAGCCAAGATGGGGCAGACTACACCTTC. The rearrangement links TRBV4-2 to TRBJ1-2, with D possibly TRBD1 on 5 matching bases. Trimming removed 0 bases at V and 10 bases at J, with 9 bases between. The germline V gene has CDR1 LGHNA and CDR2 YNFKEQ. CDR3 length equals 12 residues.

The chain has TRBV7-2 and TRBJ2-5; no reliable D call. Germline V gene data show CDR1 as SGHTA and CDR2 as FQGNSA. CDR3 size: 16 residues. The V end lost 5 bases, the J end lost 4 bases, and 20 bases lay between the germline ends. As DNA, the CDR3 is TGTGCCAGCAGCCCCAACCGGGCCAACCTAGGAGAGACCCAGTACTTC. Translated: CASSPNRANLGETQYF.

The CDR3 DNA sequence: TGTGCCAGCAGTTCCCGAGAGCCGTATGGCTACACCTTC. Amino acids: CASSSREPYGYTF. V usage is TRBV5-4 and J usage is TRBJ1-2; unclear D gene. CDR1 is SGHNT, CDR2 YYREEE, per germline (reference sequence). The CDR3 is 13 residues long. V gave up 5 bases and J gave up 5 bases, with 13 bases separating them.

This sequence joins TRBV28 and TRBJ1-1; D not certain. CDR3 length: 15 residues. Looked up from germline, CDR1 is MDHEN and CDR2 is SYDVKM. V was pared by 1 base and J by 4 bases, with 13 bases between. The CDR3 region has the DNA TGTGCCAGCAGTTTATCCGGGGATGAGGGCACTGAAGCTTTCTTT. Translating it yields CASSLSGDEGTEAFF.

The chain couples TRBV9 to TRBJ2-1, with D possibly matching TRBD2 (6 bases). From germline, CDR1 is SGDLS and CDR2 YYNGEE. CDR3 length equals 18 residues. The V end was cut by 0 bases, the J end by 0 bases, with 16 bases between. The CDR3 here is CASSVERAGTSSYNEQFF. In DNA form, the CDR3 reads TGTGCCAGCAGCGTAGAGAGGGCGGGGACCAGCTCCTACAATGAGCAGTTCTTC. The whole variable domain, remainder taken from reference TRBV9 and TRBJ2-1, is DSGVTQTPKHLITATGQRVTLRCSPRSGDLSVYWYQQSLDQGLQFLIQYYNGEERAKGNILERFSAQQFPDLHSELNLSSLELGDSALYFCASSVERAGTSSYNEQFFGPGTRLTVL.

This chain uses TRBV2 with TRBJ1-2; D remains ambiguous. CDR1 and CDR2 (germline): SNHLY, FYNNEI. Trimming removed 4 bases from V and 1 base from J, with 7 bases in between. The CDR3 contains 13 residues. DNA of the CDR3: TGTGCCAGCAGTGCCGTCAGTAACTATGGCTACACCTTC. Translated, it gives CASSAVSNYGYTF. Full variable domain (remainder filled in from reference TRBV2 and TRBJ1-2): EPEVTQTPSHQVTQMGQEVILRCVPISNHLYFYWYRQILGQKVEFLVSFYNNEISEKSEIFDDQFSVERPDGSNFTLKIRSTKLEDSAMYFCASSAVSNYGYTFGSGTRLTVV.

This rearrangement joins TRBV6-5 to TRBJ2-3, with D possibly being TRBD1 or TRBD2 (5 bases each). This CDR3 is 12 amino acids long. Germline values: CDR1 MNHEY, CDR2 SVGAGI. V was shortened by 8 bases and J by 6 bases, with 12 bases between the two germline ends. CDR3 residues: CASGSGLDTQYF. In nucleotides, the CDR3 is TGTGCCAGCGGATCGGGGCTGGATACGCAGTATTTT.

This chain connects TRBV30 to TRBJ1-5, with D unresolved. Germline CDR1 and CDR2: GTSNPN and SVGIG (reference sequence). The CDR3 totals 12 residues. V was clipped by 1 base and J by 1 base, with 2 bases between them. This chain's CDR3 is CAWSGSNQPQHF. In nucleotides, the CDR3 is TGTGCCTGGAGTGGGAGCAATCAGCCCCAGCATTTT.

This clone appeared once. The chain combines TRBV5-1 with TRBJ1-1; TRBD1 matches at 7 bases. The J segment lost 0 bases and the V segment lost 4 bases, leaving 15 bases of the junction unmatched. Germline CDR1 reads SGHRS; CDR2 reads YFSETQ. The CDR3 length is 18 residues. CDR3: CASSKGTDSLNMNTEAFF. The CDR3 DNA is TGCGCCAGCAGCAAGGGGACAGATTCTCTTAACATGAACACTGAAGCTTTCTTT.

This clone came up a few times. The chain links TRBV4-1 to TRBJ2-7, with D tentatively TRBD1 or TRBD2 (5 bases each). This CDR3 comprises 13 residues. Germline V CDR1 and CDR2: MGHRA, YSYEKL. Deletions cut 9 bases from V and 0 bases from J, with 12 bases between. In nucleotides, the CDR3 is TGCGCCAGTCGGGACCTCAACTCCTACGAGCAGTACTTC. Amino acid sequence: CASRDLNSYEQYF.

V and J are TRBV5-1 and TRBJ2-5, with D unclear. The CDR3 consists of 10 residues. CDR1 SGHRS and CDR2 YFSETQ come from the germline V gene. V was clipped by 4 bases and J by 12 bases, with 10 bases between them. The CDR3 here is CASSPDVEYF. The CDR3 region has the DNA TGCGCCAGCAGCCCCGACGTGGAGTACTTC. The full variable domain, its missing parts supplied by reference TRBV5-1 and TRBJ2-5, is KAGVTQTPRYLIKTRGQQVTLSCSPISGHRSVSWYQQTPGQGLQFLFEYFSETQRNKGNFPGRFSGRQFSNSRSEMNVSTLELGDSALYLCASSPDVEYFGPGTRLLVL.

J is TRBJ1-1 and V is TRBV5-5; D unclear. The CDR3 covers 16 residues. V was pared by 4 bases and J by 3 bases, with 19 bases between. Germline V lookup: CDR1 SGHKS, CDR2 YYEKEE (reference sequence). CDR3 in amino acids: CASSLKGGPWDTEAFF. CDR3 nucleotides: TGTGCCAGCAGCCTCAAAGGAGGGCCCTGGGACACTGAAGCTTTCTTT.

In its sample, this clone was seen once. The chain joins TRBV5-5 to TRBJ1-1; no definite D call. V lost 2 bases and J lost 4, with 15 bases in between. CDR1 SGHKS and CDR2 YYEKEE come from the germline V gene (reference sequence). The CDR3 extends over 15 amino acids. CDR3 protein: CASSFPQMTSTEAFF. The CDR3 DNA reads TGTGCCAGCAGCTTTCCACAGATGACTAGCACTGAAGCTTTCTTT.